This paragraph reports one T cell receptor beta chain. The clone's antigen remains unknown. No per-base quality is available; no much larger clone lies one base away. These data come from a study of Ad26.COV2.S vaccination and SARS-CoV-2 variants (dated by TCRdb to the early 2020s). Regarding the research as a whole: Donors in the vaccine arm were drawn from COV1001, a multicentre, randomized, double-blind, placebo-controlled phase I-IIa trial testing Ad26.COV2.S in healthy adults. A total of about 30 samples were included in the TCR-sequenced set, comprising around 19 Ad26.COV2.S vaccine recipients, 5 placebo recipients and 8 SARS-CoV-2 convalescent individuals. Sequencing of the TCRbeta repertoire served to evaluate the specificity and breadth of SARS-CoV-2-reactive T cell receptors following Ad26.COV2.S vaccination. Investigators remained blinded to trial group allocation during experiments and outcome assessment. Participants in the trial were split at random into five groups of five each, receiving low-dose or high-dose Ad26.COV2.S once or twice, or else placebo on both occasions. Ad26.COV2.S was administered intramuscularly at 5 x 10^10 or 1 x 10^11 viral particles, either as a single shot or as two shots given 56 days apart. Results and caveats for the whole study, not just this receptor: Vaccine and placebo recipients had comparable non-spike TCR breadth, which fits with the vaccine containing only spike. According to the authors, total T cell responses may have been underestimated by the TCR breadth and depth analyses. Higher spike-specific TCR breadth was observed in Ad26.COV2.S recipients than in placebo recipients (P = 0.0014). After vaccination, spike-specific CD8+ and CD4+ T cell responses were reported to show substantial breadth. Comparing responses between vaccine doses or regimens was not something the study was powered to do.

In the paper's terms, the treatment or condition label means: about 20 received Ad26.COV2.S at low or high dose, single or two shots; about 5 received placebo; per-sample allocation not given. Repertoires of vaccine and placebo recipients were sequenced from samples taken on day 63 after the first injection. Between 29 July and 7 August 2020, Cohort 1b enrolled around 24 adults aged 18-55 years at one site in Boston, USA. Ad26.COV2.S was a replication-incompetent adenovirus type 26 vector that expressed a prefusion-stabilized SARS-CoV-2 spike protein derived from the original Wuhan strain. TCRbeta CDR3 regions were sequenced with the immunoSEQ Assay. After extraction, genomic DNA underwent amplification by bias-controlled multiplex PCR, followed by high-throughput sequencing. Per the original workflow: To quantify the absolute abundance of every unique TCRbeta CDR3 region, sequences were collapsed and filtered. T cell fraction was estimated by normalization of TCRbeta template counts to usable DNA, with usable DNA being measured through amplification of reference genes present in all nucleated cells. Repertoire TCRs were annotated as SARS-CoV-2-specific when V gene, CDR3 amino acid sequence and J gene were exactly matched to a known reactive TCR set. The reference SARS-CoV-2 TCR set was obtained from MIRA and was filtered for enrichment in COVID-19-positive ImmuneCODE repertoires, whereby public or cross-reactive TCRs were removed. Using the MIRA antigens, annotated TCRs were further analysed by specific ORF or by position within an ORF. Breadth was defined as the number of annotated unique rearrangements divided by the total number of unique productive rearrangements, and depth was defined as the summed frequency of the annotated unique rearrangements. Two-sided Wilcoxon rank-sum tests were used to compare TCR breadth between groups. TCRdb provides this immuneACCESS table in a form limited to in-frame rearrangements. Some clones are lacking; in checked studies, under half of them reflect an unresolved V gene, and why the rest are absent is not known. The V and J calls and clone size were taken over from that table, and D and trimming were inferred from the DNA. Within this sample are a few hundred thousand clones, with roughly 90% of them counted one time only. Approximately 12% of the sample lies in the top ten.

The source is a person aged 18-65 years who received the Ad26.COV2.S COVID-19 vaccine or a placebo. The material was peripheral blood, obtained in a trial of Ad26.COV2.S vaccine versus placebo.

In nucleotide form, the sequence is TGCAGTGCTAGTAGGGCCCTCCTGGCGGGCAATGAGCAGTTCTTC. This codes for CSASRALLAGNEQFF. The rearranged chain carries TRBV20-1 and TRBJ2-1; TRBD2 is a weak D gene call, 5 bases matching. The CDR3 numbers 15 residues from cysteine through phenylalanine. Left in the record is the CDR3 DNA by itself, 45 bases read in frame from the first base. Sequences DFQATT (CDR1) and SNEGSKA (CDR2) are obtained from the germline V gene (reference sequence). The germline ends are 18 bases apart after V is trimmed by 3 bases and J by 6 bases.